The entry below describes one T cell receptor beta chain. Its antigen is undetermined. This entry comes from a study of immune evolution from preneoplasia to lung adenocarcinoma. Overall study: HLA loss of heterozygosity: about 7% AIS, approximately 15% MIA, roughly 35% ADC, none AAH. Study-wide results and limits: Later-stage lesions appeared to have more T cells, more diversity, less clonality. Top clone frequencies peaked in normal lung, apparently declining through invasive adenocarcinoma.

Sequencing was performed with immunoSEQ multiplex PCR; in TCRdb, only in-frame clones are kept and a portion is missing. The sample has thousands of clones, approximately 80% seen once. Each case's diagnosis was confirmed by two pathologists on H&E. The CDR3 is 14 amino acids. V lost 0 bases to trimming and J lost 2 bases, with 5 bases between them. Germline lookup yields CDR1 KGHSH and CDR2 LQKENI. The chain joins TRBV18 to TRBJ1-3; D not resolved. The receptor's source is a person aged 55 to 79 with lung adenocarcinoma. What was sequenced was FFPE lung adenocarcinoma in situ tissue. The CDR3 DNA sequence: TGTGCCAGCTCACCACCTAATGCTGGAAACACCATATATTTT. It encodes CASSPPNAGNTIYF.